The 20 T cell receptor beta chains below all came from one sample that was sequenced in a study of cytomegalovirus exposure and HLA in healthy donors. 13 Jbeta primers and 60 Vbeta primers were used for the PCR. The protocol was immunoSEQ multiplex PCR, while the TCRdb copy is restricted to in-frame clones and leaves out a portion. The sample has some 200,000 clones; the top ten hold less than 0.9%. Sequenced material: PBMCs. Receptors originate from a boy aged 10-17 years in good health and CMV-seronegative.

The DNA of the CDR3 is TGTGCCAGCAGCGGACTCTTGGGCGGCTACACCTTC. It translates to CASSGLLGGYTF. The rearrangement uses TRBV11-2 and TRBJ1-2, with unresolved D. Germline V lookup: CDR1 SGHAT, CDR2 FQNNGV. This CDR3 region has 12 residues. V was shortened by 5 bases and J by 8 bases, with 12 bases between the two germline ends.

The chain joins TRBV6-4 to TRBJ2-1; 9 nucleotides match TRBD1. This CDR3 contains 15 residues. CDR1 is MRHNA and CDR2 is SNTAGT in the germline V gene. The J segment lost 4 bases and the V segment lost 2 bases, leaving 3 bases of the junction unmatched. CDR3 in amino acids: CASSDRTGEYNEQFF. For the CDR3, the DNA is TGTGCCAGCAGTGACCGGACAGGGGAATACAATGAGCAGTTCTTC.

CDR3 coding DNA: TGTGCCAGCAGCGTGGGTGGGACAGGGACTGGAAACACCATATATTTT. It yields the protein CASSVGGTGTGNTIYF. V usage is TRBV7-3 and J usage is TRBJ1-3; 9 bases align to TRBD1. Germline assignment: CDR1 SGHTA and CDR2 FQGTGA. The junction had 7 bases not matched to a gene; V was cut back by 5 bases and J by 2 bases. The CDR3 runs to 16 residues.

CDR3: CSVETEGTGTWAYEQYF. The CDR3 DNA reads TGCAGCGTTGAGACGGAGGGGACCGGGACCTGGGCTTACGAGCAGTACTTC. The rearrangement joins TRBV29-1 to TRBJ2-7; a weak D match, TRBD2 (6 bases). This CDR3 spans 17 amino acids. V was cut by 3 bases and J by 4 bases, with 25 bases left in between. Germline V gives CDR1 SQVTM, CDR2 ANQGSEA.

CDR3 in DNA: TGTGCCAGCAGGGGGCAGAACACCGGGGAGCTGTTTTTT. Amino acid sequence: CASRGQNTGELFF. The chain is built from TRBV25-1 and TRBJ2-2; D perhaps matches TRBD1 (5 bases). Germline CDR1 reads MGHDK; CDR2 reads SYGVNS. Trimming took 6 bases from V and 1 from J, leaving 6 bases between them. This CDR3 has 13 residues.

The gene calls are TRBV28 and TRBJ2-7; unclear D gene. Germline CDR1 reads MDHEN; CDR2 reads SYDVKM. Trimming stripped 7 bases from V and 2 bases from J, with 12 bases between. This CDR3 has 13 amino acids. Here the CDR3 DNA reads TGTGCCAGCAATTCGGGTTTTCCCTACGAGCAGTACTTC. Its protein is CASNSGFPYEQYF.

The chain is built from TRBV9 and TRBJ2-7; possibly TRBD2 for D (5 bases). The V end was cut by 1 base, the J end by 6 bases, with 17 bases between. Germline V CDR1 and CDR2: SGDLS, YYNGEE. The CDR3 totals 15 residues. CDR3 DNA sequence: TGTGCCAGCAGCGTATCTGGCACCTCGGGATCCGAGCAGTACTTC. It codes for CASSVSGTSGSEQYF.

V and J are TRBV4-2 and TRBJ1-2; D is possibly TRBD1 (5 bases). CDR3 length: 14 residues. Germline CDR1 and CDR2: LGHNA and YNFKEQ. The V gene lost 2 bases and the J gene lost 5 bases, with 12 bases spanning the gap. This CDR3 reads CASSQPRDSYGYTF. In DNA form, the CDR3 reads TGTGCCAGCAGCCAACCCAGGGATTCTTATGGCTACACCTTC.

The rearrangement uses TRBV4-1 and TRBJ1-1, with 8 bases identical to TRBD1. Germline V lookup: CDR1 MGHRA, CDR2 YSYEKL. The CDR3 has 14 amino acids. The V and J ends lost 4 bases and 2 bases, in that order; junction bases with no gene match: 3. CDR3 DNA sequence: TGCGCCAGCAGCCCAGGACAGGGCAACACTGAAGCTTTCTTT. Its protein product is CASSPGQGNTEAFF.

V usage is TRBV19 and J usage is TRBJ1-6; D perhaps matches TRBD1 (6 bases). Germline V gene data show CDR1 as LNHDA and CDR2 as SQIVND (reference sequence). The CDR3 has 14 amino acids. V gave up 7 bases and J gave up 11 bases, with 18 bases separating them. As DNA, the CDR3 is TGTGCCAGTACCCCGGGACGGGGGGCTGCACCCCTCCACTTT. Encoded protein: CASTPGRGAAPLHF. Together with reference TRBV19 and TRBJ1-6, the CDR3 gives the full variable domain: DGGITQSPKYLFRKEGQNVTLSCEQNLNHDAMYWYRQDPGQGLRLIYYSQIVNDFQKGDIAEGYSVSREKKESFPLTVTSAQKNPTAFYLCASTPGRGAAPLHFGNGTRLTVT.

V and J are TRBV14 and TRBJ2-3; D remains ambiguous. V was cut by 2 bases and J by 6 bases, with 3 bases left in between. There are 11 residues in the CDR3. Per germline, CDR1 SGHDN and CDR2 FVKESK. The CDR3 loop is CASSQSDTQYF. In DNA, the CDR3 is TGTGCCAGCAGCCAATCGGATACGCAGTATTTT.

The V gene is TRBV6-6, the J gene TRBJ1-4; possibly TRBD1 for D (6 bases). V dropped 8 bases and J dropped 2 bases, with 12 bases sitting between them. This CDR3 contains 14 residues. In germline, CDR1 is MNHNY, CDR2 SVGAGI (reference sequence). CDR3 coding DNA: TGTGCCAGCCGGGAGGGGGTCACTAATGAAAAACTGTTTTTT. Its translation: CASREGVTNEKLFF.

The chain carries TRBV19 and TRBJ2-1, with D maybe TRBD1 (5 bases). The CDR3 has 15 amino acids. Germline values: CDR1 LNHDA, CDR2 SQIVND (reference sequence). Trimming took off 6 bases at V and 3 bases at J, with 15 bases between the two ends. CDR3 region: CASSLGRVGYNEQFF. CDR3 sequence (DNA): TGTGCCAGTAGCCTAGGCAGGGTAGGCTACAATGAGCAGTTCTTC.

The rearrangement joins TRBV29-1 to TRBJ1-3; D is unresolved. The V gene's germline CDR1 is SQVTM and CDR2 ANQGSEA. Trimming removed 6 bases at V and 0 bases at J, with 9 bases between. The CDR3 loop spans 13 amino acids. The CDR3 bases are TGCAGCGTACAGCGGGGCTCTGGAAACACCATATATTTT. Translating gives CSVQRGSGNTIYF.

V and J are TRBV19 and TRBJ1-1; D is perhaps TRBD1 (6 bases). The V gene lost 4 bases and the J gene lost 1 base, with 7 bases spanning the gap. The germline gives CDR1 LNHDA, CDR2 SQIVND (reference sequence). This CDR3 is built from 13 residues. In DNA, the CDR3 is TGTGCCAGTAGTAGGACAGCGAACACTGAAGCTTTCTTT. Protein product: CASSRTANTEAFF. The full variable domain, its missing parts supplied by reference TRBV19 and TRBJ1-1, is DGGITQSPKYLFRKEGQNVTLSCEQNLNHDAMYWYRQDPGQGLRLIYYSQIVNDFQKGDIAEGYSVSREKKESFPLTVTSAQKNPTAFYLCASSRTANTEAFFGQGTRLTVV.

This chain uses TRBV6-1 with TRBJ2-3; D perhaps matches TRBD2 (6 bases). The ends were cut back, 8 bases at V and 5 bases at J, with 17 bases in the middle. The CDR3 length is 14 residues. Per germline, CDR1 MNHNS and CDR2 SASEGT. This chain's CDR3 is CASEAGRGVDTQYF. The CDR3 DNA reads TGTGCCAGCGAGGCGGGAAGGGGCGTAGATACGCAGTATTTT.

J is TRBJ2-7 and V is TRBV27; 7 nucleotides align to TRBD2. The CDR3 runs to 15 residues. Germline V lookup: CDR1 MNHEY, CDR2 SMNVEV (reference sequence). The V gene end was trimmed by 8 bases and the J gene end by 6 bases; junction bases not matched to a gene: 16. The DNA of the CDR3 is TGTGCCAGCCAGACCCTCGACGGGGGGAAGAGCGAGCAGTACTTC. It is translated as CASQTLDGGKSEQYF.

The rearrangement uses TRBV18 and TRBJ2-5, with D possibly matching TRBD1 (6 bases). This CDR3 contains 14 residues. CDR1 and CDR2 (germline): KGHSH, LQKENI. V was pared by 8 bases and J by 0 bases, with 13 bases between. The CDR3 reads CASAKTGHQETQYF. In DNA form, the CDR3 reads TGTGCCAGCGCGAAGACAGGCCACCAAGAGACCCAGTACTTC.

The CDR3 nucleotides are TGTGCCAGCAGCTTGGCCACGGGGGGGTTTGCTGGGCCAGAGACCCAGTACTTC. Protein sequence: CASSLATGGFAGPETQYF. V is TRBV5-8 and J is TRBJ2-5; 8 bases map to TRBD2. After removal of 0 bases from V and 4 bases from J, the junction contained 14 bases not matched to a gene. The length of the CDR3 is 18 residues. The germline V gene has CDR1 SGHTS and CDR2 YDEGEE. The complete variable domain, with remaining parts taken from reference TRBV5-8 and TRBJ2-5, reads EAGVTQSPTHLIKTRGQQATLRCSPISGHTSVYWYQQALGLGLQFLLWYDEGEERNRGNFPPRFSGRQFPNYSSELNVNALELEDSALYLCASSLATGGFAGPETQYFGPGTRLLVL.

The chain combines TRBV28 with TRBJ1-2, with 8 bases aligning to TRBD1. The length of the CDR3 is 17 residues. V dropped 1 base and J dropped 2; count of bases not matched to a gene: 9. Germline values: CDR1 MDHEN, CDR2 SYDVKM. CDR3 sequence reads: CASSLLGGQGANYGYTF. CDR3 DNA: TGTGCCAGCAGTTTATTGGGTGGGCAGGGGGCGAACTATGGCTACACCTTC.